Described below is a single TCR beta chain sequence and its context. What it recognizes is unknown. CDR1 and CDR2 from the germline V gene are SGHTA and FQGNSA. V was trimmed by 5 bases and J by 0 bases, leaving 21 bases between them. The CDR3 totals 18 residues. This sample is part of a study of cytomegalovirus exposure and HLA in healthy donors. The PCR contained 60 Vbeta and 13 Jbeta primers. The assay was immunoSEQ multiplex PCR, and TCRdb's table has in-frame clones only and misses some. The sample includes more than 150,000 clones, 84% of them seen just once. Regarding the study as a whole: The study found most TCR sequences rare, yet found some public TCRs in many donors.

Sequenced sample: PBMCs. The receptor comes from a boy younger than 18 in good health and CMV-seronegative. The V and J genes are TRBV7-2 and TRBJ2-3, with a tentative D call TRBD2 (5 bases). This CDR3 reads CASSPIRLLASSTDTQYF. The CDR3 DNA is TGTGCCAGCAGCCCAATCCGACTACTGGCGTCTAGCACAGATACGCAGTATTTT.